This note documents a single T cell receptor (beta chain) sequence. Its antigen is not known. This entry belongs to a study of shared clonotypes between healthy human individuals. Findings and caveats of the study: Exclusively blood specimens were collected; tissue repertoires likely differ. The expectation was that sequencing depth would affect clonotype sharing among donors.

CDR1 is SNHLY and CDR2 is FYNNEI in the germline V gene. Germline trimming cut 6 bases from V and 6 bases from J; bases unmatched to any gene: 9. There are 14 residues in the CDR3. Tens of thousands of T cell genomes, or approximately 300 ng DNA, went into replicate PCRs of unsorted PBMC. Sequencing was performed with immunoSEQ multiplex PCR; in TCRdb, only in-frame clones are kept and a portion is missing. In the table there are 490,000 or so clones, around 80% of which are singletons. Those who donated were healthy HIV-negative adults, with no recent acute infections or vaccinations reported. The chain uses TRBV2 and TRBJ2-7, with 9 bases matching TRBD2. The TCR originated in a woman aged 40 to 55 in good health. Some clones in this sample may be carry-over from other donors' samples. The sample was PBMCs. The CDR3 here is CASSPGLATSEQYF. The CDR3 region has the DNA TGTGCCAGCAGCCCGGGACTAGCAACGAGCGAGCAGTACTTC.